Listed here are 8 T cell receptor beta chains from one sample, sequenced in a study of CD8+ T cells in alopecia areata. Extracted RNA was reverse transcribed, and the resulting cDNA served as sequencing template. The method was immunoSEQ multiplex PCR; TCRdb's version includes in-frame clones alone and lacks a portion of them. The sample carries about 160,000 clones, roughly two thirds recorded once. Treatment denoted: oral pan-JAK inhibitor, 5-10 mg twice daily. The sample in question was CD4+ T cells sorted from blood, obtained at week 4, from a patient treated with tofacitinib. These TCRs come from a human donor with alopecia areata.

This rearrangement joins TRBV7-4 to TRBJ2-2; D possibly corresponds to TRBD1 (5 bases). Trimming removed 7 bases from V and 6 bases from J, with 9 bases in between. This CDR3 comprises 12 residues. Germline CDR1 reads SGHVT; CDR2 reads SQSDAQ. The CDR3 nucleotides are TGTGCCAGCACCTGGGGCGCCGGGGAGCTGTTTTTT. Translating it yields CASTWGAGELFF. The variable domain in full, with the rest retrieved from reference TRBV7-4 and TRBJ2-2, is GAGVSQSPRYKVAKRGRDVALRCDSISGHVTLYWYRQTLGQGSEVLTYSQSDAQRDKSGRPSGRFSAERPERSVSTLKIQRTEQGDSAVYLCASTWGAGELFFGEGSRLTVL.

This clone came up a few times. DNA of the CDR3: TGCGCCAGCAGCTATGGGGAGAACACCGGGGAGCTGTTTTTT. It encodes CASSYGENTGELFF. The chain uses TRBV4-1 and TRBJ2-2; D unclear. Germline V gives CDR1 MGHRA, CDR2 YSYEKL. The CDR3 length is 14 residues. The germline V and J ends were trimmed by 5 bases and 1 base, with 8 bases remaining between them.

For the CDR3, the DNA is TGTGCCAGCAGTGTGGACAGCTACGAGCAGTACTTC. Translating gives CASSVDSYEQYF. The V gene is TRBV6-1, the J gene TRBJ2-7; D is possibly TRBD1 (6 bases). Per germline, CDR1 MNHNS and CDR2 SASEGT. With 4 bases removed from V and 3 bases from J, the gap between germline ends came to 7 bases. The CDR3 has 12 residues.

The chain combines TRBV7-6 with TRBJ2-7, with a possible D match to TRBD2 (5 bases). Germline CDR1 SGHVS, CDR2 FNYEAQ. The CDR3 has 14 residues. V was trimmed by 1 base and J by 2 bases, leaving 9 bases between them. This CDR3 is CASSLERGAYEQYF. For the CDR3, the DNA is TGTGCCAGCAGCTTAGAACGGGGAGCCTACGAGCAGTACTTC.

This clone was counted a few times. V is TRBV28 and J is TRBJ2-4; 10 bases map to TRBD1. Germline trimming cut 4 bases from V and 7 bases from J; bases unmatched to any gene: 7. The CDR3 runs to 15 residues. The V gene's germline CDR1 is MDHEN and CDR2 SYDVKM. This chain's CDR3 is CASSSSGTGANIQYF. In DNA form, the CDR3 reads TGTGCCAGCAGTTCTTCCGGGACAGGGGCCAACATTCAGTACTTC.

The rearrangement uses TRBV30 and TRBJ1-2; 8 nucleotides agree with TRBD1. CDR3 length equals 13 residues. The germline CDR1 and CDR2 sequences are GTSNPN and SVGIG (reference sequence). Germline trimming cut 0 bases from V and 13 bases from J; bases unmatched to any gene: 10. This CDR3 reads CAWSVQSGGTGTF. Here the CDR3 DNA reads TGTGCCTGGAGTGTTCAGTCAGGGGGCACGGGCACCTTC.

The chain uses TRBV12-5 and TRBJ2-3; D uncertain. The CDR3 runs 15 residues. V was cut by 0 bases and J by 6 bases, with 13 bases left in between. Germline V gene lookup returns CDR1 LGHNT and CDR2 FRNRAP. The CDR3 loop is CASGLVRPISDTQYF. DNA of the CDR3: TGTGCTAGTGGTTTGGTACGGCCTATTTCTGATACGCAGTATTTT.

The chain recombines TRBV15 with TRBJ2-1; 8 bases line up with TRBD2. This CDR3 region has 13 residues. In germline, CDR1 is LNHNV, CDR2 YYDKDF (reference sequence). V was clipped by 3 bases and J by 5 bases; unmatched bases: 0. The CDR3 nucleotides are TGTGCCACCAGCAGTAGCGGGGACAATGAGCAGTTCTTC. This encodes CATSSSGDNEQFF.